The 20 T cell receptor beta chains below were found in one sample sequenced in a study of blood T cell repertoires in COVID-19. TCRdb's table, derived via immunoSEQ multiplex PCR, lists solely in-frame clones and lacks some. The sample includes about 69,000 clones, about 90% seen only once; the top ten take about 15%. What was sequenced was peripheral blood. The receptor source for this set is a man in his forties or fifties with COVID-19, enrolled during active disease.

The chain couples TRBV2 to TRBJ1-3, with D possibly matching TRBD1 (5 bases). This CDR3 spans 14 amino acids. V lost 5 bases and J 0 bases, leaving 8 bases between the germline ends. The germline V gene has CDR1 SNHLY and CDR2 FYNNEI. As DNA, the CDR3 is TGTGCCAGCAGTCACAGGAGCTCTGGAAACACCATATATTTT. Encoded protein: CASSHRSSGNTIYF.

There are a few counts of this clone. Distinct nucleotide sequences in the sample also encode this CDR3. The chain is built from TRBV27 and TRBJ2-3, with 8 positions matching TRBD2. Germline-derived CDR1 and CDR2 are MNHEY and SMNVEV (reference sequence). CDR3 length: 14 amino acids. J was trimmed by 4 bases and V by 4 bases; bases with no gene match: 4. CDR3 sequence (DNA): TGTGCCAGCAGTTCTTTGCGGGGGGCAGATACGCAGTATTTT. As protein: CASSSLRGADTQYF.

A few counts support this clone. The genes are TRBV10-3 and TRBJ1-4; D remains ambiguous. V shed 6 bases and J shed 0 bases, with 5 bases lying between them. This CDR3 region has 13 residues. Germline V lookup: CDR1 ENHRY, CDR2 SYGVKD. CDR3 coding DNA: TGTGCCATCAGCAGTGCAACTAATGAAAAACTGTTTTTT. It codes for CAISSATNEKLFF.

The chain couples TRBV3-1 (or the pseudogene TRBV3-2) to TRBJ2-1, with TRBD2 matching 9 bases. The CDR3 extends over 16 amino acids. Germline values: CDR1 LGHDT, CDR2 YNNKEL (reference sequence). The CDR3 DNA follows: TGTGCAATACGGCTAGCGGGGCCGAGCTCCTACAATGAGCAGTTCTTC. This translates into CAIRLAGPSSYNEQFF.

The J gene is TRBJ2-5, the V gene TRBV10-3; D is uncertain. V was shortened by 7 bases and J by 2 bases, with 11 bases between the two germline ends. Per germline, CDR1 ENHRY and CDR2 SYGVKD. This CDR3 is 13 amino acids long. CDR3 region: CAIMSDSQETQYF. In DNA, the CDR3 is TGTGCCATCATGTCCGACTCGCAAGAGACCCAGTACTTC.

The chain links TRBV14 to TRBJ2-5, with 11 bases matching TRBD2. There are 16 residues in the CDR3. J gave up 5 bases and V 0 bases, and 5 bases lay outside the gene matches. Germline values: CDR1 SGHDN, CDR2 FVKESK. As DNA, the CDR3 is TGTGCCAGCAGCCAAGATCATCGACTAGCGGGGGAGACCCAGTACTTC. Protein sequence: CASSQDHRLAGETQYF. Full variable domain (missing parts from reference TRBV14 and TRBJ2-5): EAGVTQFPSHSVIEKGQTVTLRCDPISGHDNLYWYRRVMGKEIKFLLHFVKESKQDESGMPNNRFLAERTGGTYSTLKVQPAELEDSGVYFCASSQDHRLAGETQYFGPGTRLLVL.

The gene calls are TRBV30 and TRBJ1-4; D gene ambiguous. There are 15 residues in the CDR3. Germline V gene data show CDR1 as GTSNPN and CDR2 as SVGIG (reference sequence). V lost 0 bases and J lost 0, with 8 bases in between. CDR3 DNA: TGTGCCTGGAGTGTACCTCTAGCAACTAATGAAAAACTGTTTTTT. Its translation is CAWSVPLATNEKLFF. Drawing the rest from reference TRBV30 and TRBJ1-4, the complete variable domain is SQTIHQWPATLVQPVGSPLSLECTVEGTSNPNLYWYRQAAGRGLQLLFYSVGIGQISSEVPQNLSASRPQDRQFILSSKKLLLSDSGFYLCAWSVPLATNEKLFFGSGTQLSVL.

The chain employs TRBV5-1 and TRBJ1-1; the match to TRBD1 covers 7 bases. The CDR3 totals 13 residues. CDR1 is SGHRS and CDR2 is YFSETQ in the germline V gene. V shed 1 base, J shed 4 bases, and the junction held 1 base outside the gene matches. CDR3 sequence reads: CASSLSGGTEAFF. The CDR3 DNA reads TGCGCCAGCAGCTTGTCAGGGGGCACTGAAGCTTTCTTT. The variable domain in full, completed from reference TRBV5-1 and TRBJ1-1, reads KAGVTQTPRYLIKTRGQQVTLSCSPISGHRSVSWYQQTPGQGLQFLFEYFSETQRNKGNFPGRFSGRQFSNSRSEMNVSTLELGDSALYLCASSLSGGTEAFFGQGTRLTVV.

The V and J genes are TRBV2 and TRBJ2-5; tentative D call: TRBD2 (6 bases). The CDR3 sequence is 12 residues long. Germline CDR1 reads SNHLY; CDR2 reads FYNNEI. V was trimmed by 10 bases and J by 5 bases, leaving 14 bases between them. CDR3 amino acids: CATWGAGETQYF. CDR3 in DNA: TGTGCCACCTGGGGTGCGGGGGAGACCCAGTACTTC.

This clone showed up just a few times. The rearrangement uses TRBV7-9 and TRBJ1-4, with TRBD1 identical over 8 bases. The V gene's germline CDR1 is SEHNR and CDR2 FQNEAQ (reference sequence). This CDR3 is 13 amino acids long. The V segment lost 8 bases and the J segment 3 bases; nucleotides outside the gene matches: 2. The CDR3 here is CASGQGPNEKLFF. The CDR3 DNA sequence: TGTGCCAGCGGACAGGGCCCTAATGAAAAACTGTTTTTT.

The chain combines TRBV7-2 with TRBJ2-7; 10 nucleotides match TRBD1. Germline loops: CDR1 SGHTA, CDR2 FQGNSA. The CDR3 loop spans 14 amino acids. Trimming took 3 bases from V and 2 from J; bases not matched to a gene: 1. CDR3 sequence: CASSFGTGAYEQYF. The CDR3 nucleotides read TGTGCCAGCAGCTTCGGGACAGGGGCCTACGAGCAGTACTTC.

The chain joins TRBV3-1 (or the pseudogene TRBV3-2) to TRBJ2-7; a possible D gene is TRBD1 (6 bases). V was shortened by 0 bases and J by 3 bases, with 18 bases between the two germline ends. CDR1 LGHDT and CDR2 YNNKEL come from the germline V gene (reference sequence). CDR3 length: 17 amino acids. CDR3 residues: CASSQDSYLQGSYEQYF. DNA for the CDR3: TGTGCCAGCAGCCAAGACTCCTACTTGCAGGGGAGCTACGAGCAGTACTTC.

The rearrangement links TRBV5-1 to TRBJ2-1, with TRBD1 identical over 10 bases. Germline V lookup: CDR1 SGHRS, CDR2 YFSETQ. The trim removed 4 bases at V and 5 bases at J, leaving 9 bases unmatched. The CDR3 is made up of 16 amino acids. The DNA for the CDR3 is TGCGCCAGCAGCCTCAGTCCCGGGACAGGGGACAATGAGCAGTTCTTC. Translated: CASSLSPGTGDNEQFF. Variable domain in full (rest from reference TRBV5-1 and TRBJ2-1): KAGVTQTPRYLIKTRGQQVTLSCSPISGHRSVSWYQQTPGQGLQFLFEYFSETQRNKGNFPGRFSGRQFSNSRSEMNVSTLELGDSALYLCASSLSPGTGDNEQFFGPGTRLTVL.

The CDR3 region is CASSLEGQGRQYF. The CDR3 DNA follows: TGTGCCAGCAGCTTAGAAGGACAGGGACGGCAGTACTTC. The V gene is TRBV7-2, the J gene TRBJ2-7; 8 positions match TRBD1. CDR1 is SGHTA, CDR2 FQGNSA, per germline. V trimming: 1 base; J trimming: 9 bases; junction bases outside the gene matches: 5. The CDR3 sequence is 13 residues long. Complete variable domain (other parts from reference TRBV7-2 and TRBJ2-7): GAGVSQSPSNKVTEKGKDVELRCDPISGHTALYWYRQSLGQGLEFLIYFQGNSAPDKSGLPSDRFSAERTGGSVSTLTIQRTQQEDSAVYLCASSLEGQGRQYFGPGTRLTVT.

The CDR3 DNA reads TGTGCCAGCAGCCTAGAGAGCTCCTATAATTCACCCCTCCACTTT. Translating gives CASSLESSYNSPLHF. This sequence joins TRBV14 and TRBJ1-6, with no clear D. V gave up 4 bases and J gave up 0 bases, with 7 bases separating them. The CDR3 totals 15 residues. CDR1 is SGHDN, CDR2 FVKESK, per germline.

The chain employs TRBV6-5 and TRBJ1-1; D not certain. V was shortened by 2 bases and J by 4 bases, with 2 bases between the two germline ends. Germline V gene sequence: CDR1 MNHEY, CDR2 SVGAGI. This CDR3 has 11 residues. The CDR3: CASSYRTEAFF. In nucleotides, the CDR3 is TGTGCCAGCAGTTACCGCACTGAAGCTTTCTTT.

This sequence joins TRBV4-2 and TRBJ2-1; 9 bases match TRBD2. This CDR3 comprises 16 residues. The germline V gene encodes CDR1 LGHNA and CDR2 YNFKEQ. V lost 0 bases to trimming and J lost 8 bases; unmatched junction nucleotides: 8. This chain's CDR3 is CASSQDIGGGVYEQFF. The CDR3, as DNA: TGTGCCAGCAGCCAAGATATCGGCGGGGGGGTATATGAGCAGTTCTTC.

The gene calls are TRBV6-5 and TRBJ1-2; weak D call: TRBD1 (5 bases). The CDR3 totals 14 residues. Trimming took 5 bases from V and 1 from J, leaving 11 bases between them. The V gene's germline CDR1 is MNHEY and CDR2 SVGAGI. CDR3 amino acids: CASSRGQGNYGYTF. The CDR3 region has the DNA TGTGCCAGCAGTCGTGGGCAGGGTAACTATGGCTACACCTTC.

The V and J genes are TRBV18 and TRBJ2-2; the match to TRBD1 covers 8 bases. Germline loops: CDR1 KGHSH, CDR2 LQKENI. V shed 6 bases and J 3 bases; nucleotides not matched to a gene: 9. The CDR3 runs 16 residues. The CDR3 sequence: CASSPSGQGYTGELFF. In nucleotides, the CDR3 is TGTGCCAGCTCCCCAAGCGGACAGGGTTACACCGGGGAGCTGTTTTTT.

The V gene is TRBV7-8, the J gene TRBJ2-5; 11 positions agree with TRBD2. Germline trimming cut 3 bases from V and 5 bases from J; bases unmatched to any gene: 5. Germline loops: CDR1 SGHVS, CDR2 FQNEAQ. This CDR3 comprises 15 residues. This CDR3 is CASSFSTSGAETQYF. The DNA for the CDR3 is TGTGCCAGCAGCTTTTCGACTAGCGGGGCGGAGACCCAGTACTTC.